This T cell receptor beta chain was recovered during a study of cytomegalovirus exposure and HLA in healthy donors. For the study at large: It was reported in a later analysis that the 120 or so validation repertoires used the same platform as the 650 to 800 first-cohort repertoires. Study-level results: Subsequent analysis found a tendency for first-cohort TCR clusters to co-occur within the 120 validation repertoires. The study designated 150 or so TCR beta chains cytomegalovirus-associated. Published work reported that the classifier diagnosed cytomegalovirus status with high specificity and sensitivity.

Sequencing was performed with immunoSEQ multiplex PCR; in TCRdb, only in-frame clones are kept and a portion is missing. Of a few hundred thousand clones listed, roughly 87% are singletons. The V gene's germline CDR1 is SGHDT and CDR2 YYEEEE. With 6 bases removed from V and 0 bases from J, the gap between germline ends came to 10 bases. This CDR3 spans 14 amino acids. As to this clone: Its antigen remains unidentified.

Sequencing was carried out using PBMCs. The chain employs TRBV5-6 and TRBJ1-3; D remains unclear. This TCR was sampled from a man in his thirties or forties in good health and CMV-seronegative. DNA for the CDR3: TGTGCCAGCACCCTGGGCCTCTCTGGAAACACCATATATTTT. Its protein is CASTLGLSGNTIYF.